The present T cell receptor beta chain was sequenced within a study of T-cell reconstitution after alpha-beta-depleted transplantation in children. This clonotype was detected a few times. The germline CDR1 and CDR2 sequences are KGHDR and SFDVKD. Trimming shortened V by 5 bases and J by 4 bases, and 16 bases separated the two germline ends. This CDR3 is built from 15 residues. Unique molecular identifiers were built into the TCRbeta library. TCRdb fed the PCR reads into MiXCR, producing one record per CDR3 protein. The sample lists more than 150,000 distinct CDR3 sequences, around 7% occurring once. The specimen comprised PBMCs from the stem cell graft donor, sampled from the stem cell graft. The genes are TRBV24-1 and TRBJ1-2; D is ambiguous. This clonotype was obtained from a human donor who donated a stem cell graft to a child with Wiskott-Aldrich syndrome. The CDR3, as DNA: TGTGCCACCAGTGGTGGTAGGGATCCGATCTATGGCTACACCTTC. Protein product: CATSGGRDPIYGYTF.